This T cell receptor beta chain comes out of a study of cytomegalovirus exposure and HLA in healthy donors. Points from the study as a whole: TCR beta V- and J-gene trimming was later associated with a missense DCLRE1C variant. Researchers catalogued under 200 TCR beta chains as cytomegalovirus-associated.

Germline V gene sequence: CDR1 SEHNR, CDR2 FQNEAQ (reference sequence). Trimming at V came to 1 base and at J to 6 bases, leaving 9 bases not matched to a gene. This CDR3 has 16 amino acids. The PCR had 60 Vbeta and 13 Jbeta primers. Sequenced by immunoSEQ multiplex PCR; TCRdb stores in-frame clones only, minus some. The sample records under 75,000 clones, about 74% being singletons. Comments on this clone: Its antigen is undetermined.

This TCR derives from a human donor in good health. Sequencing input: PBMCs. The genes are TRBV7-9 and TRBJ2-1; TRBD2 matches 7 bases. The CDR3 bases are TGTGCCAGCAGCTTAGTGGGCGGGAGCTGGGGCAATGAGCAGTTCTTC. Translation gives CASSLVGGSWGNEQFF. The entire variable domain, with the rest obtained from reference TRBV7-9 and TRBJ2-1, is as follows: DTGVSQNPRHKITKRGQNVTFRCDPISEHNRLYWYRQTLGQGPEFLTYFQNEAQLEKSRLLSDRFSAERPKGSFSTLEIQRTEQGDSAMYLCASSLVGGSWGNEQFFGPGTRLTVL.